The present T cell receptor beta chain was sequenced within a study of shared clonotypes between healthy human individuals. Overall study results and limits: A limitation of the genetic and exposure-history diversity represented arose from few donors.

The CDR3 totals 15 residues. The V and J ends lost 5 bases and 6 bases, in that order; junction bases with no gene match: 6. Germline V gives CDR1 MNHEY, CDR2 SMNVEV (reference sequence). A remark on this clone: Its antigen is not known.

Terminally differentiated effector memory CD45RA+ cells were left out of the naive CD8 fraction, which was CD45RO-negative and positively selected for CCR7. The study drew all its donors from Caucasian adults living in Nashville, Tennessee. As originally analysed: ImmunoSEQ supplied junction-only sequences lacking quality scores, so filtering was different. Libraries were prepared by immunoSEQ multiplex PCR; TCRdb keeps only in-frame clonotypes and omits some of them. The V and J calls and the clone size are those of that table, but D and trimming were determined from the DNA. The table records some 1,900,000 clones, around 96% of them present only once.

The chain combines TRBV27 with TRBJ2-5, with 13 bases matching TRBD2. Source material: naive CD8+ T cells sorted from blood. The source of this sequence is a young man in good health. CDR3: CASSPGLAGVQTQYF. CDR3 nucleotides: TGTGCCAGCAGTCCCGGACTAGCGGGAGTTCAGACCCAGTACTTC.